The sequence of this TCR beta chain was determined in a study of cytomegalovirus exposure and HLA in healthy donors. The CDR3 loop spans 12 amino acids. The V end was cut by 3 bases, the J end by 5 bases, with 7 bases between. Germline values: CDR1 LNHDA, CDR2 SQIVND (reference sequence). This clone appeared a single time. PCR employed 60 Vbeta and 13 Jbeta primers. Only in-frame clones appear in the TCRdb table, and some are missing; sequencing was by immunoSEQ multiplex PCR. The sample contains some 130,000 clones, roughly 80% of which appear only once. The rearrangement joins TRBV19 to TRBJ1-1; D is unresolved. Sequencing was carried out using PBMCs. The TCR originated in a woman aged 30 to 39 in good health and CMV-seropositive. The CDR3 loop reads CASSIGWTEAFF. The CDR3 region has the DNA TGTGCCAGTAGTATCGGTTGGACTGAAGCTTTCTTT.